This T cell receptor (beta chain) was retrieved from a study of T cells in Graves' hyperthyroidism and ophthalmopathy. The CDR3 has 15 residues. Trimming shortened V by 3 bases and J by 2 bases, and 12 bases separated the two germline ends. Germline V lookup: CDR1 KGHSH, CDR2 LQKENI. TCR beta CDR3 regions were amplified from RNA transcripts. With the HTBI primer set, the TCR CDR3 went through a first round of RT-PCR. TCRdb recomputed calls from the multiplex PCR reads with MiXCR, one row per CDR3 protein. The sample includes hundreds of thousands of distinct CDR3 sequences, roughly 22% of them seen just once. This clonotype appeared many times.

Sequenced: blood. This receptor was obtained from a man younger than 40 with Graves' ophthalmopathy. This sequence joins TRBV18 and TRBJ2-3; the D is unclear. The CDR3 sequence: CASSPEGWVTDTQYF. The CDR3 DNA follows: TGTGCCAGCTCACCGGAAGGGTGGGTCACAGATACGCAGTATTTT.